Detailed here is one T cell receptor (beta chain). It lacks a known antigen. Per-base quality was not reported, and no clone a single base away is much larger than it. The record originates from a study of cytomegalovirus exposure and HLA in healthy donors (dated by TCRdb to between 2016 and 2019). As for the study more broadly: In an earlier analysis of around 540 of the donors, about 260 Gb of sequence data and just under 120 million unique TCR beta sequences from about 179 million T cells were reported. Typing coverage differed by locus: A, B, C, DRB1 and DQB1 were typed in roughly 620-630 donors, DQA1 in 500 to 550, DPA1 in approximately 610, and DPB1 in 450 to 480. The T cell repertoires of under 700 subjects were profiled by immunosequencing and related to cytomegalovirus serostatus. Donor age, sex, ethnicity and CMV serostatus were collected together with the repertoire data. In addition to the first cohort of 666 subjects, a separate validation cohort of 120 different subjects was used. An early release that covered some 640 HLA-typed donors contained around 300 gigabases of sequencing data and 85 million to 100 million unique TCR sequences. To decide whether each TCR beta V gene segment behaved as functional or pseudogenic, an earlier analysis of some 600 of the donors relied on high-throughput TCR beta sequencing. High-throughput TCR immunosequencing, statistical association of individual TCRs with disease status, and machine learning were combined to predict cytomegalovirus infection status. A later genetic analysis took genome-wide SNP genotypes for about 55% of the 666 donors and used that subset as a discovery cohort. Every repertoire in the discovery cohort had been generated on one and the same sequencing platform. In the later analysis, no new phenotypic data were used to find candidate immune exposures; instead, reliance was placed on TCR beta sequences and their occurrence across donors. On average, roughly 240,000 unique TCR beta nucleotide sequences were sequenced per donor among some 430 genotyped donors of the cohort, with roughly 20% of those sequences being non-productive. The study was designed to test whether signatures of past pathogen exposure could be identified by cataloging public T cell receptors. Among the roughly 400 genotyped donors, under 90% belonged to the genetic ancestry cluster associated with self-reported Caucasian donors. HLA typing covered class I and class II loci at four-digit resolution. In a later analysis, previously published TCR beta repertoires from several hundred donors were re-analyzed and high-resolution HLA genotyping was added so that TCR occurrence patterns could be studied. About five DR-DQ haplotypes were treated as single units for association and clustering because of strong linkage in the cohort.

In total, approximately 690 healthy bone marrow donors made up the cohort. At the time of sampling, all cohort members were nominally healthy, though unrecorded immune exposures were likely present. The donor tested CMV seronegative, placing the donor among the roughly 350 seronegative members of the cohort. A peripheral blood sample was collected from each donor, and TCR beta sequencing was performed on peripheral blood mononuclear cells. Genomic DNA was extracted from the blood cell samples with the Qiagen DNeasy Blood Extraction Kit. The junction shows trimming of 3 bases on V and 1 base on J, plus 15 bases between the germline ends. CDR1 and CDR2, per the germline V gene, are KGHSH and LQKENI. The CDR3 spans 16 residues, from the cysteine through the phenylalanine. Here the CDR3 DNA is all that survives: 48 bases in frame from base 1. Points the paper makes about the study in general: When HLA alleles, especially DR and DQ, strongly co-occurred, TCR associations were difficult to assign to individual alleles. In vitro tests confirmed that three of the cytomegalovirus-associated TCR beta chains recognize cytomegalovirus antigens. In a later analysis, most CMV-associated TCR beta chains were found to appear HLA-restricted, with HLA associations seemingly driven largely by CMV exposure. Roughly uniform sequencing depth across donors was assumed in presence/absence analyses, although this assumption may not hold. Some IMGT-functional V segments, including TRBV6-2 and TRBV6-3, could not be distinguished by the 87-base-pair reads and were therefore excluded. In a later analysis, the rate of TCR association differed among HLA loci, with DRB1 alleles having the most associated TCRs and HLA-C alleles having the fewest. The authors suggested that the approach could potentially be generalized to other disease states and immunological phenotypes. A further reported finding was that TCR beta sequences accurately predicted the HLA-A and HLA-B alleles for most subjects in the first cohort. The earlier analysis of 587 of the donors excluded 15 to 20 rarely observed V segments, including chromosome 9 orphons, because counts were too low. HLA typing was unavailable for some donors at each locus, so association tests used only the typed subset. Most TCR sequences were observed very rarely across donors, whereas some public TCRs were present in many individuals. In a later analysis, HLA-associated TCR beta chains were found to be more clonally expanded and to have lower generation probabilities than equally common non-associated chains. The only immune exposure information available for the cohort was CMV serostatus. Linkage disequilibrium might explain the correlated functional status among segregating V segments, but an unknown experimental factor could not be excluded. A later genetic analysis associated a missense DCLRE1C variant with V-gene and J-gene trimming of TCR beta chains, and an independent cohort replicated the association. A later genetic analysis reported fewer N-insertions in productive TCRs among donors in an Asian-associated ancestry cluster than the roughly 700-donor mean. Several of the top co-occurrence clusters appeared to be linked to parvovirus B19, influenza, CMV and Epstein-Barr virus, according to a later analysis. Broadly in line with IMGT annotations, most TCR beta V segments showed up in productive rearrangements about 87% or about 30% of the time in an earlier analysis of a few hundred of the donors. The sequencing pipeline was judged likely to have produced a cluster of highly shared sequence variants as a technical artifact. The study gave a list of over 150 TCR beta chains associated with cytomegalovirus. In both the original and validation cohorts, the classifier was reported to diagnose cytomegalovirus status with high specificity and sensitivity. At a false discovery rate of 0.05, a later analysis linked under 20,000 TCR beta sequences to specific HLA alleles. The cohort was sequenced for TCR beta chains only, and without alpha or paired-chain data the features that could be detected were limited.

Library creation used the immunoSEQ multiplex PCR assay. For the multiplex PCR, a mixture combining 60 forward primers for TCR Vbeta segments and 13 reverse primers for TCR Jbeta segments was used. The CDR3 region of rearranged TCR beta genes was amplified from genomic DNA by a multiplex PCR assay. The Illumina HiSeq System was used to sequence the amplified TCR beta libraries as 87-base-pair reads. From the authors' description of their analysis: Across the 670 or so repertoires, a later analysis counted 78 million or so unique TCR beta chains, 9.5 million to 12 million of which were shared by at least two donors. Raw reads were error-corrected and collapsed into unique sequences with a nearest-neighbor algorithm that merged closely related sequences to remove PCR and sequencing errors. V, D and J gene segments were assigned by aligning CDR3 sequences to IMGT reference sequences. For a sequence to be retained, a match of at least six nucleotides to both a V gene segment and a J gene segment was required. Rearrangements were classified as productive when the CDR3 lacked stop codons and remained in frame with V and J, and all other rearrangements were classified as non-productive. CDR3 was defined by IMGT convention, running from the second conserved V-encoded cysteine to the conserved J-encoded phenylalanine. Sequences without an unambiguous match to a single V gene segment were excluded from the earlier analysis of about 600 of the donors. In an earlier analysis of a few hundred of the donors, V segments were called functional above 56.7% productive rearrangements and were called segregating when the between-donor standard deviation exceeded 5%. A statistical classification framework was built for diagnosing cytomegalovirus status from the catalog of TCR beta chain sequences. V and J gene assignment, in a later analysis, came from comparing TCR nucleotide sequences with IMGT/GENE-DB human TR gene sequences. Using the TCRdist pipeline, a later analysis assigned CDR3 sequences along with most-parsimonious VDJ recombination scenarios. In a later analysis, each TCR beta chain was defined by its CDR3 amino acid sequence together with its V-gene family, and reads lacking a unique V-gene family were excluded. In a later analysis, fewer than 650 highly shared, low-generation-probability nucleotide sequences were removed to address suspected cross-contamination and a sequencing artifact. For each public chain, a later analysis derived a clonal expansion index from normalized ranks of inferred template counts within each repertoire. In a later analysis, generation probabilities were computed with a VDJ recombination model fitted to out-of-frame rearrangements, and the resulting probabilities were checked against IGoR. In a later analysis, hypergeometric tests were used to score TCR-TCR, TCR-HLA and TCR-CMV co-occurrence, with a repertoire-size bias correction applied to TCR pairs. False discovery rates were estimated in a later analysis by permuting HLA or CMV assignments 20 times. In a later analysis, co-occurring TCRs were grouped with DBSCAN, and TCRdist sequence similarity was added when clustering was performed within HLA-allele-positive subsets. Co-occurrence clustering excluded repertoires with fewer than 30,000 or more than 120,000 public chains, plus five with anomalous nucleotide sharing. TCRdb re-hosts the immuneACCESS table, in-frame sequences only. Its copies lack some clones; in the studies checked, an unresolved V gene accounts for under half of them, and the cause for the rest is not known. V and J calls plus clone size are reproduced from that table; the DNA served to infer D and trimming. The sample yields 100,000 to 130,000 clones; around three quarters were counted once. Of the sample, 4.2% falls within the top ten clones.

The rearranged segments are TRBV18 and TRBJ2-5, and possibly TRBD2, on 5 matching bases. The sequenced sample consisted of PBMCs. This clonotype originated in a male donor in good health and CMV-seronegative. The sequenced DNA is TGTGCCAGCTCACCCGCGTTACTAGGCCCCCAAGAGACCCAGTACTTC. It translates to CASSPALLGPQETQYF.